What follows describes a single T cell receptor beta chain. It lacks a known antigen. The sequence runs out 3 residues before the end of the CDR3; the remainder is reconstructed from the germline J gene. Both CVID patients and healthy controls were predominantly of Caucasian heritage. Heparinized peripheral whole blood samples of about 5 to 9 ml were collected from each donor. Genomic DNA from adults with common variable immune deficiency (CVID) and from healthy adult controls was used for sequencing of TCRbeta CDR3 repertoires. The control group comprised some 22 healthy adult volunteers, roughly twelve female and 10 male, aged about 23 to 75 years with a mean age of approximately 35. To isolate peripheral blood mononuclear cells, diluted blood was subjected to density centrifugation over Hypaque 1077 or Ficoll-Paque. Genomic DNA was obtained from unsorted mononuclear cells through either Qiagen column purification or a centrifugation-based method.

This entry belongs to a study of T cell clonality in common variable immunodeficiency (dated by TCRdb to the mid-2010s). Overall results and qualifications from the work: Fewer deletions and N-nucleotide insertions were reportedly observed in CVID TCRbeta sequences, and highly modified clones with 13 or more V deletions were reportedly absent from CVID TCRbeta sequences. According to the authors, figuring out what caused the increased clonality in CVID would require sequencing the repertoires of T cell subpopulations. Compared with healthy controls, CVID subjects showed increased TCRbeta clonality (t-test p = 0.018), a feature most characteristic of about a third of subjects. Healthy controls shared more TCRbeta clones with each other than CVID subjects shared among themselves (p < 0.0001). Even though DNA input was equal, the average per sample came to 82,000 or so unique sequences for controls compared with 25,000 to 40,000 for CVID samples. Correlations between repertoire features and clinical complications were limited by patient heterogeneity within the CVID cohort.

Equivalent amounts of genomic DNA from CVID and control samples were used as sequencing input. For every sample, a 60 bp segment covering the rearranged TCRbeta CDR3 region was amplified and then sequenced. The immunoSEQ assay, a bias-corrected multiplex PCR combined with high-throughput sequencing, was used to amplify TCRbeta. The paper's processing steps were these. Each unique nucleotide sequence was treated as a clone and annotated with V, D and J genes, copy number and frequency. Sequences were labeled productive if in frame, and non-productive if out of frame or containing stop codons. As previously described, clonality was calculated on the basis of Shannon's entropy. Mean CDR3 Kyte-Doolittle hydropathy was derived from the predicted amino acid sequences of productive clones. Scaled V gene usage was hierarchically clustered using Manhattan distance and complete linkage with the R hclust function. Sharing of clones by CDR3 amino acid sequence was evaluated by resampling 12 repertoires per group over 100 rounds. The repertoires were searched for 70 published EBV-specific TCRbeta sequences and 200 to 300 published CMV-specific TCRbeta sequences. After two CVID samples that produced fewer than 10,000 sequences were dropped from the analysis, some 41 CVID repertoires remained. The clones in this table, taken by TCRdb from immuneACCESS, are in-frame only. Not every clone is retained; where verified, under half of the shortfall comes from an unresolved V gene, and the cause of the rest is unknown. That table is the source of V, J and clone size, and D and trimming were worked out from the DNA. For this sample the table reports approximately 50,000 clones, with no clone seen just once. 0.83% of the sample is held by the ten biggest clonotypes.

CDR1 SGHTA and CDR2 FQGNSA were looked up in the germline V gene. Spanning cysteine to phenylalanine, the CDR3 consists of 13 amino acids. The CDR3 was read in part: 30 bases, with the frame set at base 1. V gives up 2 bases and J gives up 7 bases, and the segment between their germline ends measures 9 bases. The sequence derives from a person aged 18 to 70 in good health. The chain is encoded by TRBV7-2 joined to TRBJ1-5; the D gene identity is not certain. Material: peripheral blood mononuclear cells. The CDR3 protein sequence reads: CASSLHSGQPQHF. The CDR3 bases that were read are TGTGCCAGCAGCTTACATAGCGGCCAGCCC. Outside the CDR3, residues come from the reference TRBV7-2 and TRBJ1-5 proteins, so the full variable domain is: GAGVSQSPSNKVTEKGKDVELRCDPISGHTALYWYRQSLGQGLEFLIYFQGNSAPDKSGLPSDRFSAERTGGSVSTLTIQRTQQEDSAVYLCASSLHSGQPQHFGDGTRLSIL.